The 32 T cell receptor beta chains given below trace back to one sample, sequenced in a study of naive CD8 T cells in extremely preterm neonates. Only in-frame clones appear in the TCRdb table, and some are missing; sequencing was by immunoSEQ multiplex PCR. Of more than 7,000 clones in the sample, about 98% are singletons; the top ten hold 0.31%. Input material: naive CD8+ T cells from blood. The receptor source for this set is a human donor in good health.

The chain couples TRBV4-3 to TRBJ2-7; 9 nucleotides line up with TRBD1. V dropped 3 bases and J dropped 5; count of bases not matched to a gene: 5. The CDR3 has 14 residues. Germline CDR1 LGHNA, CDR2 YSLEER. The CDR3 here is CASSHPGQGNEQYF. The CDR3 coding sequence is TGCGCCAGCAGCCATCCGGGACAGGGAAACGAGCAGTACTTC.

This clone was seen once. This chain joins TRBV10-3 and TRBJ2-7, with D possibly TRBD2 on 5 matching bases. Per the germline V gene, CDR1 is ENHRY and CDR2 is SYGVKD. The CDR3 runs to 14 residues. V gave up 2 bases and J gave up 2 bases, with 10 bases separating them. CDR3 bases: TGTGCCATCAGTGAGGCGGGCATGACCTACGAGCAGTACTTC. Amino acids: CAISEAGMTYEQYF.

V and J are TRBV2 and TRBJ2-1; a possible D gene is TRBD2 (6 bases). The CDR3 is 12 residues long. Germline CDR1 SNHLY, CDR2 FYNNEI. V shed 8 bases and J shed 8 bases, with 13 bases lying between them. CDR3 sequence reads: CASQKRADEQFF. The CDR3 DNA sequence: TGTGCCAGCCAGAAGCGGGCGGATGAGCAGTTCTTC.

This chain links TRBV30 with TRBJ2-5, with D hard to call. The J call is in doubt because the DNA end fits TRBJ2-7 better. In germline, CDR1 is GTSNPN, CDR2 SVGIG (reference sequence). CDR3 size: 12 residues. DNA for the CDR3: TGTGCCTGTATGAGGAGTTCCTACGAGCAGTACTTC. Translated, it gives CACMRSSYEQYF.

DNA for the CDR3: TGTGCCAGCAGCGTAGGACAGGGGGCCTACGAGCAGTACTTC. It translates to CASSVGQGAYEQYF. The chain links TRBV9 to TRBJ2-7; 9 positions agree with TRBD1. CDR3 length: 14 residues. The germline V gene has CDR1 SGDLS and CDR2 YYNGEE. J lost 2 bases, V lost 0 bases, and 0 bases had no gene match.

The CDR3 DNA sequence: TGCGCCAGCAGCCAAGTAGCAGGACTAGCGGGAAGTGGATCCTACGAGCAGTACTTC. Translated, it gives CASSQVAGLAGSGSYEQYF. J is TRBJ2-5 and V is TRBV4-1, with TRBD2 matching over 12 bases. The J call could be wrong; TRBJ2-7 is a better fit for the DNA end. The CDR3 extends over 19 amino acids. Germline-derived CDR1 and CDR2 are MGHRA and YSYEKL.

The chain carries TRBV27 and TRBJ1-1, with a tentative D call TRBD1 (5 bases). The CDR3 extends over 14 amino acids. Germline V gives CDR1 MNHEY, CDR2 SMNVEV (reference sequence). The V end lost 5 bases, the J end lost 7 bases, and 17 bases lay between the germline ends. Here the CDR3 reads CASSPGQAAVEAFF. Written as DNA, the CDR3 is TGTGCCAGCAGTCCAGGGCAGGCGGCTGTTGAAGCTTTCTTT.

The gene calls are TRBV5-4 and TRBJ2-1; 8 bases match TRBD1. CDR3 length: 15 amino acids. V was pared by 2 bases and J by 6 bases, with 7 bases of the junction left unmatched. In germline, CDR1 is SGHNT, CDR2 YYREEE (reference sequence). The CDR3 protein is CASSLQGEYPNEQFF. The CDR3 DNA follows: TGTGCCAGCAGCTTACAGGGGGAATACCCCAATGAGCAGTTCTTC.

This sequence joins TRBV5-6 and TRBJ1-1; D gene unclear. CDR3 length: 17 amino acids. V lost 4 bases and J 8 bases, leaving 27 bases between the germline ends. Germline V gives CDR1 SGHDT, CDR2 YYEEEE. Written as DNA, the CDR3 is TGTGCCAGCAGCCCCCCACGGGGAAAAGGACCCCCCGGGGAAGCTTTCTTT. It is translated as CASSPPRGKGPPGEAFF.

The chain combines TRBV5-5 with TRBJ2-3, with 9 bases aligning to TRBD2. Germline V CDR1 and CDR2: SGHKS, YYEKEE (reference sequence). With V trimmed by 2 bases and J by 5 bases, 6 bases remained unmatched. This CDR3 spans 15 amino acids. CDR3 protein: CASSFSGSGIDTQYF. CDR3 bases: TGTGCCAGCAGCTTTAGCGGGAGTGGTATAGATACGCAGTATTTT.

The DNA of the CDR3 is TGTGCCAGCAGTTTAACCGGGACTAGCGCGCCCTACGAGCAGTACTTC. Translation gives CASSLTGTSAPYEQYF. V is TRBV27 and J is TRBJ2-7; 10 bases align to TRBD2. The CDR3 contains 16 residues. Germline loops: CDR1 MNHEY, CDR2 SMNVEV (reference sequence). V dropped 2 bases and J dropped 2; count of bases not matched to a gene: 6.

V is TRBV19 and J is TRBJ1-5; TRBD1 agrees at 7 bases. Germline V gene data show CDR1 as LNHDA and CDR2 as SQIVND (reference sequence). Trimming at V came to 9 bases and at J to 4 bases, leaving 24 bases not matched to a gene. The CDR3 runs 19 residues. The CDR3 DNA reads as TGTGCCAGACCCTCTGGAACGACAGGGCCTTTCGCTGCGAATCAGCCCCAGCATTTT. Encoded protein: CARPSGTTGPFAANQPQHF.

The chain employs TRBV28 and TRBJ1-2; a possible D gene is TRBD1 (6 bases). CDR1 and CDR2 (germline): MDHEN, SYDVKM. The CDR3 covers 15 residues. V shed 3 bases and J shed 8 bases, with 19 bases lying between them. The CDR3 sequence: CASSFMGARDPGYTF. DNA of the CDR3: TGTGCCAGCAGTTTCATGGGGGCGCGAGATCCCGGCTACACCTTC.

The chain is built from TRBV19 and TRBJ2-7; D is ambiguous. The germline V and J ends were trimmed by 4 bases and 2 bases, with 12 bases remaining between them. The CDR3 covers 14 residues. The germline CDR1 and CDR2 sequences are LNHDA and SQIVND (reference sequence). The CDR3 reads CASSTETLAYEQYF. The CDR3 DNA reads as TGTGCCAGTAGTACCGAAACTCTCGCCTACGAGCAGTACTTC.

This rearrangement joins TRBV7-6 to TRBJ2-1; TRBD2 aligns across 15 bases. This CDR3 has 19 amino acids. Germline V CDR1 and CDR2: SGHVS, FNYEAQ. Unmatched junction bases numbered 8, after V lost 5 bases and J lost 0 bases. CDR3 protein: CASSVGLAGGPASYNEQFF. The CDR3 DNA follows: TGTGCCAGCAGCGTAGGACTAGCGGGAGGGCCTGCCTCCTACAATGAGCAGTTCTTC.

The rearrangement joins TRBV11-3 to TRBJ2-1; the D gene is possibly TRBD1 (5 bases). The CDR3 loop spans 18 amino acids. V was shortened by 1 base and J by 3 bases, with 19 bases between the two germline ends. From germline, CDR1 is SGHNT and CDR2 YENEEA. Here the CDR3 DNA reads TGTGCCAGCAGCTTAGTGGGGCGTGGAGTTCATAGCTACAATGAGCAGTTCTTC. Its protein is CASSLVGRGVHSYNEQFF.

DNA of the CDR3: TGTGCCAGCAGCTTTCAGGATACAGATACGCAGTATTTT. Protein sequence: CASSFQDTDTQYF. The V gene is TRBV11-1, the J gene TRBJ2-3; D gene uncertain. The V end was cut by 3 bases, the J end by 3 bases, with 7 bases between. From germline, CDR1 is SGHAT and CDR2 FQDESV (reference sequence). CDR3 size: 13 residues. The full variable domain, its missing parts supplied by reference TRBV11-1 and TRBJ2-3, is EAEVAQSPRYKITEKSQAVAFWCDPISGHATLYWYRQILGQGPELLVQFQDESVVDDSQLPKDRFSAERLKGVDSTLKIQPAELGDSAMYLCASSFQDTDTQYFGPGTRLTVL.

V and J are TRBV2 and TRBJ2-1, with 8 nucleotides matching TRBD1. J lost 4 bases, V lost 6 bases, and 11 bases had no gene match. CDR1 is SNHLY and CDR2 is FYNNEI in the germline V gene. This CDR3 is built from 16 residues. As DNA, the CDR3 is TGTGCCAGCAGGGCCCTGACAGGGGAATTGTACAATGAGCAGTTCTTC. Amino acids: CASRALTGELYNEQFF.

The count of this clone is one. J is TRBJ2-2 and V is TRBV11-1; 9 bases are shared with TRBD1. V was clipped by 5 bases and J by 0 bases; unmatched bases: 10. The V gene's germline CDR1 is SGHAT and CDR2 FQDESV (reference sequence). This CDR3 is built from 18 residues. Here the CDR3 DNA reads TGTGCCAGCAGCCCCCTGGGGACAGGGCTCACGAACACCGGGGAGCTGTTTTTT. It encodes CASSPLGTGLTNTGELFF.

CDR3 nucleotides: TGTGCCAGCAGCTTAGGCCTGCGGGCAGTTGAGGGCTACACCTTC. This translates into CASSLGLRAVEGYTF. J is TRBJ1-2 and V is TRBV13; D remains unclear. Germline CDR1 and CDR2: PRHDT and FYEKMQ (reference sequence). This CDR3 is 15 amino acids long. Trimming cost V 0 bases and J 8 bases, with 16 bases left between them.

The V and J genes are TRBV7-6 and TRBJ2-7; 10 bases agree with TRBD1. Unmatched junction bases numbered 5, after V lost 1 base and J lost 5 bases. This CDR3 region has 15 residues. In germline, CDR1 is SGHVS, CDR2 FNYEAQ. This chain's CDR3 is CASSLVGQGVDEQYF. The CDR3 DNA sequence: TGTGCCAGCAGCTTAGTTGGACAGGGGGTCGACGAGCAGTACTTC.

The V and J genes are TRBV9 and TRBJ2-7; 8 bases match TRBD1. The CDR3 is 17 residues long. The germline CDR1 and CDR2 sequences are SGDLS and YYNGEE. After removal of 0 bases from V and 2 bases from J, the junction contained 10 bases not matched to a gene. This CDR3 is CASSVGPEGGQAYEQYF. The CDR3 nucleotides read TGTGCCAGCAGCGTAGGGCCAGAGGGGGGACAGGCCTACGAGCAGTACTTC.

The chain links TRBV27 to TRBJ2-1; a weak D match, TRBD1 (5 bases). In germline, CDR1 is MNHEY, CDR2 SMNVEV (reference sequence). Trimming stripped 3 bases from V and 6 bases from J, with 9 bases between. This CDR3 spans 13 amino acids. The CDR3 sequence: CASSLTESNEQFF. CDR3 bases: TGTGCCAGCAGTTTGACAGAGTCCAATGAGCAGTTCTTC.

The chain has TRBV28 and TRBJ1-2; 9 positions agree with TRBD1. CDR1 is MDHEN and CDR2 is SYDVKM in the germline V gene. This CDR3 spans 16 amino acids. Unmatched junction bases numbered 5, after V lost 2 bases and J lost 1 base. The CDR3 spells CASSLPRTGVNYGYTF. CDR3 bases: TGTGCCAGCAGTTTACCGCGGACAGGGGTTAACTATGGCTACACCTTC.

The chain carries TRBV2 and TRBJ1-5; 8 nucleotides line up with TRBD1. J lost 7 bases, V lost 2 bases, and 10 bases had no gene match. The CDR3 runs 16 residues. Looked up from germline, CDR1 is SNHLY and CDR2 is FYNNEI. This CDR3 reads CASSETRTGIGQPQHF. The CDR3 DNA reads TGTGCCAGCAGTGAAACCCGGACAGGGATAGGGCAGCCCCAGCATTTT.

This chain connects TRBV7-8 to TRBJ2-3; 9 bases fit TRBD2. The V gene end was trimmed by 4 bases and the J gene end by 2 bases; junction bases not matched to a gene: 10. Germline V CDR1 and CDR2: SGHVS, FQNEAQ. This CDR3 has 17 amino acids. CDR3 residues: CASSSRTGLAVTDTQYF. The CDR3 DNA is TGTGCCAGCAGCTCCCGGACGGGACTAGCTGTCACAGATACGCAGTATTTT.

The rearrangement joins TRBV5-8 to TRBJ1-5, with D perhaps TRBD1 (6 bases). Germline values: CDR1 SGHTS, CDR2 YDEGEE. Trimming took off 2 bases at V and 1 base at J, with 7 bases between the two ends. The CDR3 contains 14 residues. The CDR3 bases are TGTGCCAGCAGCTTTACAGGGAGCAATCAGCCCCAGCATTTT. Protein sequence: CASSFTGSNQPQHF. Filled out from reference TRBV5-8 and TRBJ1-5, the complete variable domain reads EAGVTQSPTHLIKTRGQQATLRCSPISGHTSVYWYQQALGLGLQFLLWYDEGEERNRGNFPPRFSGRQFPNYSSELNVNALELEDSALYLCASSFTGSNQPQHFGDGTRLSIL.

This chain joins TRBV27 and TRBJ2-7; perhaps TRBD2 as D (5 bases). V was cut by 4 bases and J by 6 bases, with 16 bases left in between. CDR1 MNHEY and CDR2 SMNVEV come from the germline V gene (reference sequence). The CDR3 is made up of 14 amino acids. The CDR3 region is CASSSTTLGFEQYF. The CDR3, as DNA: TGTGCCAGCAGTTCGACTACATTGGGCTTCGAGCAGTACTTC.

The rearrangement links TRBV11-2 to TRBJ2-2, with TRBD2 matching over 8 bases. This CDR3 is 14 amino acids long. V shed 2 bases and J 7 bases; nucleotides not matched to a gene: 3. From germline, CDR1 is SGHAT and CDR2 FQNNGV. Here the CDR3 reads CASSLLAGNGELFF. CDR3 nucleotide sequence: TGTGCCAGCAGCTTACTAGCGGGTAACGGGGAGCTGTTTTTT.

This chain's CDR3 is CASSLAYPTSGRALVYEQYF. CDR3 sequence (DNA): TGTGCCAGCAGCTTAGCATACCCAACTAGCGGGAGGGCCTTAGTGTACGAGCAGTACTTC. The J gene is TRBJ2-7, the V gene TRBV7-6, with 13 bases fitting TRBD2. The CDR3 runs 20 residues. V lost 0 bases, J lost 4 bases, and 15 bases stayed unmatched. Germline values: CDR1 SGHVS, CDR2 FNYEAQ. The variable domain in full, completed from reference TRBV7-6 and TRBJ2-7, reads GAGVSQSPRYKVTKRGQDVALRCDPISGHVSLYWYRQALGQGPEFLTYFNYEAQQDKSGLPNDRFSAERPEGSISTLTIQRTEQRDSAMYRCASSLAYPTSGRALVYEQYFGPGTRLTVT.

CDR3 in amino acids: CASSMRSRDSTVDTQYF. CDR3 coding DNA: TGTGCCAGTAGTATGCGATCGCGGGACAGTACCGTTGATACCCAGTACTTC. The chain has TRBV19 and TRBJ2-5; D possibly corresponds to TRBD1 (7 bases). From germline, CDR1 is LNHDA and CDR2 SQIVND (reference sequence). This CDR3 comprises 17 residues. With 3 bases removed from V and 8 bases from J, the gap between germline ends came to 25 bases.

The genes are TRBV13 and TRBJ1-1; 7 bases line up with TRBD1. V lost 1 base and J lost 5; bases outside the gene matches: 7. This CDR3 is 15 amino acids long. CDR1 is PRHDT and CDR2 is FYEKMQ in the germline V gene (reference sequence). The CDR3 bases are TGTGCCAGCAGCTTAGAGGCAGGGGGACTTACTGAAGCTTTCTTT. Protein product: CASSLEAGGLTEAFF.